Listed below are T cell receptor beta chains from one sample, sequenced in a study of blood T cell repertoires in COVID-19. The repertoire was sequenced with immunoSEQ multiplex PCR; TCRdb's copy has only in-frame clones and lacks some. The table includes roughly 330,000 clones, 70% to 90% detected once. The sample taken for sequencing was PBMCs or T cells enriched from blood (not recorded which). The receptors here all came from a woman under 40 who had recovered from COVID-19. The CDR3 runs from the conserved cysteine through the conserved F or W. The D gene is left open where the match is weak. Where a row states a size, it is once, few, many or the class of an expanded clone; other rows omit it.

j_call | clone_size | v_call | d_call | cdr3_nt | cdr3_aa
TRBJ1-1 | - | TRBV6-1 | - | TGTGCCAGCAGTGATACAGAGACGAACACTGAAGCTTTCTTT | CASSDTETNTEAFF
TRBJ1-2 | few | TRBV18 | - | TGTGCCAGCTCACCCTCGGGGGAATTCTATGGCTACACCTTC | CASSPSGEFYGYTF
TRBJ1-4 | - | TRBV30 | - | TGTGCCTGGGGATCTCTGAGCGAAAAACTGTTTTTT | CAWGSLSEKLFF
TRBJ1-5 | - | TRBV10-2 | - | TGCGCCAGCTCCATCGGGGTCGGTTTTAGCAATCAGCCCCAGCATTTT | CASSIGVGFSNQPQHF
TRBJ1-4 | - | TRBV7-9 | - | TGTGCCAGCAGCTCCCAGAAGGAAAAACTGTTTTTT | CASSSQKEKLFF
TRBJ1-1 | - | TRBV28 | - | TGTGCCAGCAGTCTCCCCGGGGAAGGGGGAACTGAAGCTTTCTTT | CASSLPGEGGTEAFF
TRBJ1-1 | - | TRBV5-4 | TRBD1 | TGTGCCAGCAGCACGGGACAGGCGAGGACTGAAGCTTTCTTT | CASSTGQARTEAFF
TRBJ1-6 | - | TRBV6-6 | TRBD1 | TGTGCCAGCAGGAACTGGGACAGGGCCGATTCACCCCTCCACTTT | CASRNWDRADSPLHF
TRBJ2-1 | - | TRBV18 | TRBD2 | TGTGCCAGCTCACCAAGGCCGGGACTAGCGGGGTTCTCCTACAATGAGCAGTTCTTC | CASSPRPGLAGFSYNEQFF
TRBJ1-2 | - | TRBV27 | - | TGTGCCAGCAGTTTAGACAGATACTATGGCTACACCTTC | CASSLDRYYGYTF
TRBJ2-7 | - | TRBV3-1/TRBV3-2 | TRBD1 | TGTGCCAGCAGCCAAGAACAGGGGCTTTATGGGGAGCAGTACTTC | CASSQEQGLYGEQYF
TRBJ2-2 | once | TRBV27 | TRBD2 | TGTGCCAGCAGTTCGCTCCTTAGCGGGGGCCGCTCTGCCGGGGAGCTGTTTTTT | CASSSLLSGGRSAGELFF
TRBJ2-1 | - | TRBV28 | - | TGTGCCAGCACTTCCCGTAATCGTGAGCAGTTCTTC | CASTSRNREQFF
TRBJ2-7 | - | TRBV7-8 | - | TGTGCCAGCAGCTCAGTAACCCACCGGGACGGGGGTCGGCAGTACTTC | CASSSVTHRDGGRQYF
TRBJ1-2 | - | TRBV2 | TRBD1 | TGTGCCAGCAGAGCCGGGACAGGCGACTATGGCTACACCTTC | CASRAGTGDYGYTF
TRBJ1-2 | few | TRBV6-1 | TRBD1 | TGTGCCAGCAGTGCTTTCCGCGGGACAGCTAACTATGGCTACACCTTC | CASSAFRGTANYGYTF
TRBJ1-2 | once | TRBV2 | - | TGTGCCAGCAGTTCGGGGACATTTTCTAACTATGGCTACACCTTC | CASSSGTFSNYGYTF
TRBJ1-2 | - | TRBV11-2 | - | TGTGCCAGCAGCGCCCAGGGTTATGGCTACACCTTC | CASSAQGYGYTF
TRBJ1-4 | few | TRBV7-2 | - | TGTGCCAGCAGCTTACCGAATGAAAAACTGTTTTTT | CASSLPNEKLFF
TRBJ2-7 | - | TRBV29-1 | - | TGCAGCGTTGAACCAGGGGATTACGAGCAGTACTTC | CSVEPGDYEQYF
TRBJ2-1 | once | TRBV30 | - | TGTGCCTGGAACCCGCCGGGATGGGGGGAAAATTGGAATGAGCAGTTCTTC | CAWNPPGWGENWNEQFF
TRBJ1-1 | - | TRBV7-2 | - | TGTGCCAGCAGCTCCCCACTTCACAGGGTTACGGCTGAAGCTTTCTTT | CASSSPLHRVTAEAFF
TRBJ1-1 | - | TRBV3-1/TRBV3-2 | - | TGTGCCAGCAGCCAAGATGCGGGTGTCACTGAAGCTTTCTTT | CASSQDAGVTEAFF
TRBJ1-1 | - | TRBV4-1 | - | TGCGCCAGCAGCCAGTCACACGGACAAGTAAACACTGAAGCTTTCTTT | CASSQSHGQVNTEAFF
TRBJ2-5 | once | TRBV12-3/TRBV12-4 | - | TGTGCCAGCAGTTTTCATGGGAGGGAGACCCAGTACTTC | CASSFHGRETQYF
TRBJ2-4 | - | TRBV27 | - | TGTGCCAGCAGTCCTCGAGGGGGAAGAGCCAAAAACATTCAGTACTTC | CASSPRGGRAKNIQYF
TRBJ2-4 | - | TRBV15 | - | TGTGCCACCAGCAGAGATCTGGAACAGAAAAACATTCAGTACTTC | CATSRDLEQKNIQYF
TRBJ2-7 | - | TRBV2 | TRBD2 | TGTGCCAGCAGCCTACTAGCGGGGGGGGACGAGCAGTACTTC | CASSLLAGGDEQYF
TRBJ2-7 | - | TRBV9 | - | TGTGCCAGCAGCCCCGGGCTGGGGGGCGAGCAGTACTTC | CASSPGLGGEQYF
TRBJ1-5 | - | TRBV11-2 | - | TGTGCCAGCAGCGTAGAACAGGGCGGTCAGCCCCAGCATTTT | CASSVEQGGQPQHF